This TCR beta chain was found in a study of spatial heterogeneity in lung cancer. Each CDR3 protein gets one entry after TCRdb re-called the 5' RACE reads with MiXCR. The table lists around 110,000 distinct CDR3 sequences, 12% of them singletons. Documented time point: blood at routine non-recurrence follow-up after resection. Tumor, nontumor lung or frozen PBMC supplied whole RNA, sequenced without sorting. The CDR3 has 17 residues. After removal of 2 bases from V and 0 bases from J, the junction contained 6 bases not matched to a gene. Looked up from germline, CDR1 is MGHDK and CDR2 is SYGVNS. The material was PBMCs, obtained at follow-up. The J gene is TRBJ2-4, the V gene TRBV25-1, with 8 bases lining up with TRBD1. The clonotype originates from a male donor with early-stage non-small cell lung cancer. CDR3 nucleotide sequence: TGTGCCAGCAGTGAACATGGGACAGGATTAGCCAAAAACATTCAGTACTTC. Protein product: CASSEHGTGLAKNIQYF.